Described below is a single TCR beta chain sequence and its context. The V end lost 6 bases, the J end lost 2 bases, and 14 bases lay between the germline ends. CDR1 is SNHLY and CDR2 is FYNNEI in the germline V gene. The CDR3 is made up of 14 amino acids. This sample is part of a study of blood T cell repertoires in COVID-19. On the study more broadly: Whether acute or convalescent, the COVID-19 samples came from the United States, Italy and Spain. PBMCs, B-cell-depleted T cells, or T cells were the source of the cDNA or gDNA that made up the material.

Original methodology: Scientists estimated how many nucleated cells there were by amplifying reference gene primers. Sequencing was performed with immunoSEQ multiplex PCR; in TCRdb, only in-frame clones are kept and a portion is missing. The V and J calls and clone size are taken from that table; D and trimming were inferred from the DNA. Among about 370,000 clones listed, about 90% were seen once. Recruited during active infection, patients (from Seattle) were subsequently followed longitudinally. Sequencing was carried out using peripheral blood. The receptor was derived from a woman aged 30 to 39 with COVID-19, enrolled during active disease. This sequence joins TRBV2 and TRBJ2-7; perhaps TRBD2 as D (6 bases). CDR3 sequence reads: CASSSISGAYEQYF. The CDR3 coding sequence is TGTGCCAGCAGCTCGATCTCGGGGGCCTACGAGCAGTACTTC.